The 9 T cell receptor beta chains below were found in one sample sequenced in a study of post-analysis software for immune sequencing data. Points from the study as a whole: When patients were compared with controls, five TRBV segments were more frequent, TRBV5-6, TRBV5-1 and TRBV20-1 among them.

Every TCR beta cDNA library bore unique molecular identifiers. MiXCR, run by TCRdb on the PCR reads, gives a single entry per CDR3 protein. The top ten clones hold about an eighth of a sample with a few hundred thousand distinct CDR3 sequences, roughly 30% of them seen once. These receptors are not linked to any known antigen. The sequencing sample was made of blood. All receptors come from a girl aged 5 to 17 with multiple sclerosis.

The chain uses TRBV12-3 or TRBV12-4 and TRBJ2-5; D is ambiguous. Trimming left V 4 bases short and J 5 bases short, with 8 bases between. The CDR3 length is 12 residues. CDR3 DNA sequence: TGTGCCAGCAGTTCAGTCCGGGAGACCCAGTACTTC. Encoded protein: CASSSVRETQYF.

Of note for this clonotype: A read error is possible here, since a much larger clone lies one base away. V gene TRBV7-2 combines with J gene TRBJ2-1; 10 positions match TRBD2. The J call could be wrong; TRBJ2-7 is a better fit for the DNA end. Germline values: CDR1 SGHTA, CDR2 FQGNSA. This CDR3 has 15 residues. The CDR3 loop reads CASSAQRGGRNEQYF. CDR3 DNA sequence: TGTGCCAGCAGCGCCCAGCGGGGGGGTAGGAATGAGCAGTACTTC.

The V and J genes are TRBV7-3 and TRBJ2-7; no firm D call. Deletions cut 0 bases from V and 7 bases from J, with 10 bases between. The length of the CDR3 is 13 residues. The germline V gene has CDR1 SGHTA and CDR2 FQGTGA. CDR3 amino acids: CASSLTLTGEQYF. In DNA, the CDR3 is TGTGCCAGCAGCTTAACGTTAACCGGAGAGCAGTACTTC. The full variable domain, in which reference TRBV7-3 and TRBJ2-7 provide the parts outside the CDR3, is GAGVSQTPSNKVTEKGKYVELRCDPISGHTALYWYRQSLGQGPEFLIYFQGTGAADDSGLPNDRFFAVRPEGSVSTLKIQRTERGDSAVYLCASSLTLTGEQYFGPGTRLTVT.

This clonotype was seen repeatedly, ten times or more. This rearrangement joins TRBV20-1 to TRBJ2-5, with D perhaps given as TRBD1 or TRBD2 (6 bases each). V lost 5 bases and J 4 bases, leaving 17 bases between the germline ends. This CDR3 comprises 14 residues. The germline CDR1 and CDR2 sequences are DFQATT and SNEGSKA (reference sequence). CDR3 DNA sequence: TGCAGTGCTGCCGGGGGCGACGCGGGAGAGACCCAGTACTTC. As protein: CSAAGGDAGETQYF.

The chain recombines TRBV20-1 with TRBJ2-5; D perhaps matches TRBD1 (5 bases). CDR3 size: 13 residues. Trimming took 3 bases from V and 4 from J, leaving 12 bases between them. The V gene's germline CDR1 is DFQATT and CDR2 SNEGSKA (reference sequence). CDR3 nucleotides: TGCAGTGCTAGTTCAGGGTCCCTAGAGACCCAGTACTTC. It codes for CSASSGSLETQYF.

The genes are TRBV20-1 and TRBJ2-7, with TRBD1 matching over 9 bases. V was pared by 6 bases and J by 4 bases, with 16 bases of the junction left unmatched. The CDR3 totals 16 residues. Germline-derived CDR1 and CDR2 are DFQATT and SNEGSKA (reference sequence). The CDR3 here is CSAPRLGTGLNYEQYF. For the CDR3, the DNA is TGCAGTGCCCCACGTTTGGGGACAGGGTTGAATTACGAGCAGTACTTC.

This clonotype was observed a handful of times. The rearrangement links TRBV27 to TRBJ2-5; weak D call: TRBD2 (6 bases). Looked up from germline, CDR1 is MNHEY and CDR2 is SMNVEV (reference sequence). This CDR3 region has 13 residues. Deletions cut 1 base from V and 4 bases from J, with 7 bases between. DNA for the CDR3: TGTGCCAGCAGTTTATTGGGGGGAGAGACCCAGTACTTC. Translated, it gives CASSLLGGETQYF.

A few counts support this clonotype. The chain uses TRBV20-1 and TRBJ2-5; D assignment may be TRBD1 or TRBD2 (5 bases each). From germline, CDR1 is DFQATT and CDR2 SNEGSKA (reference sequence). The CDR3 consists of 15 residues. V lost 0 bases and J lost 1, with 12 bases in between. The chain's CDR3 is CSARDSRGIQETQYF. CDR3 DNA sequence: TGCAGTGCTAGAGATTCACGGGGCATCCAAGAGACCCAGTACTTC.

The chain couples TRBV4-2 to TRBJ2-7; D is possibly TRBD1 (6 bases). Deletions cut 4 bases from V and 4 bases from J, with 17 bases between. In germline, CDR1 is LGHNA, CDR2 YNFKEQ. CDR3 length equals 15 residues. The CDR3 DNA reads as TGTGCCAGCAGCCCACCGCAGGGGTCCAGATACGAGCAGTACTTC. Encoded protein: CASSPPQGSRYEQYF.